The 32 T cell receptor beta chains presented below share a single source sample, sequenced in a study of vaccination and CD4 T cells after COVID-19. Treatment: approximately 9-day PBMC culture with coronavirus spike peptide pools or control peptides (ViraFEST assay). Scientists ran DNA taken from cultured CD4+ T cells through the Oncomine TCR Beta short-read assay for sequencing. TCRdb itself ran the PCR reads through MiXCR, one entry per CDR3 protein. The repertoire holds under 20,000 distinct CDR3 sequences, with 55% as singletons. These receptors have no identified antigens. The sequenced sample was CD4+ T cells from blood, cultured in vitro. These TCRs come from a human donor who had recovered from COVID-19.

V is TRBV4-2 and J is TRBJ2-5; D is perhaps TRBD2 (6 bases). CDR1 is LGHNA and CDR2 is YNFKEQ in the germline V gene. The CDR3 has 15 residues. Between the trimmed V and J ends, which lost 5 bases and 9 bases, there was a span of 22 bases. CDR3 sequence (DNA): TGTGCCAGCAGCTCAGGGATGGCGGGCGGAGGGGCCCAGTACTTC. Translating gives CASSSGMAGGGAQYF.

The V and J genes are TRBV6-1 and TRBJ1-2; 9 nucleotides agree with TRBD1. Germline CDR1 and CDR2: MNHNS and SASEGT. The CDR3 is 14 residues long. J lost 6 bases, V lost 2 bases, and 4 bases had no gene match. CDR3 sequence: CASSEQQGADGYTF. DNA of the CDR3: TGTGCCAGCAGTGAACAACAGGGGGCGGATGGCTACACCTTC.

This chain connects TRBV7-9 to TRBJ1-4; D gene ambiguous. CDR3 length: 15 residues. CDR1 and CDR2 from the germline V gene are SEHNR and FQNEAQ (reference sequence). The ends were cut back, 2 bases at V and 1 base at J, with 8 bases in the middle. The CDR3 loop is CASSLMGGTNEKLFF. The CDR3 DNA reads as TGTGCCAGCAGCTTAATGGGCGGAACTAATGAAAAACTGTTTTTT.

The chain is built from TRBV4-1 and TRBJ1-1; D gene ambiguous. The V end lost 2 bases, the J end lost 2 bases, and 9 bases lay between the germline ends. The CDR3 has 14 amino acids. Germline loops: CDR1 MGHRA, CDR2 YSYEKL. The CDR3 loop is CASSQHTDNTEAFF. DNA for the CDR3: TGCGCCAGCAGCCAACACACGGATAACACTGAAGCTTTCTTT.

The CDR3 reads CASSYWNTEAFF. The CDR3 bases are TGTGCCAGCAGCTACTGGAACACTGAAGCTTTCTTT. The J gene is TRBJ1-1, the V gene TRBV3-1; D unresolved. The CDR3 runs 12 residues. Germline values: CDR1 LGHDT, CDR2 YNNKEL (reference sequence). Trimming removed 5 bases at V and 1 base at J, with 5 bases between.

The chain has TRBV7-2 and TRBJ2-4, with 7 bases matching TRBD2. The CDR3 is 14 residues long. Germline V gives CDR1 SGHTA, CDR2 FQGNSA. V was pared by 4 bases and J by 9 bases, with 9 bases of the junction left unmatched. The CDR3 sequence is CASSSTPGGGIQYF. In nucleotides, the CDR3 is TGTGCCAGCAGCTCGACCCCGGGCGGGGGCATTCAGTACTTC.

This sequence joins TRBV30 and TRBJ1-6; D gene unclear. Germline V gene sequence: CDR1 GTSNPN, CDR2 SVGIG (reference sequence). The CDR3 covers 14 residues. The CDR3 sequence is CAFGRGPGNSPLHF. DNA of the CDR3: TGTGCTTTCGGACGAGGGCCTGGGAATTCACCCCTCCACTTT.

The V gene is TRBV28, the J gene TRBJ2-7, with D unresolved. The CDR3 is 12 amino acids. V dropped 6 bases and J dropped 4 bases, with 10 bases sitting between them. Germline V gives CDR1 MDHEN, CDR2 SYDVKM. The CDR3 nucleotides are TGTGCCAGCAGGGGGTTTGGATACGAGCAGTACTTC. As protein: CASRGFGYEQYF.

This clonotype was counted once. The chain has TRBV12-3 or TRBV12-4 and TRBJ2-7; 12 positions match TRBD2. The CDR3 contains 15 residues. V lost 5 bases and J lost 4; bases outside the gene matches: 6. The CDR3 DNA is TGTGCCAGCAGTCGACTAGCGGGAGCGGGATACGAGCAGTACTTC. Translating it yields CASSRLAGAGYEQYF.

This clonotype counts as medium-sized. The V gene is TRBV20-1, the J gene TRBJ1-1; D unresolved. The V and J ends lost 4 bases and 2 bases respectively, with 5 bases between them. This CDR3 is built from 11 residues. CDR1 DFQATT and CDR2 SNEGSKA come from the germline V gene (reference sequence). This CDR3 reads CSANPNTEAFF. The CDR3 bases are TGCAGTGCTAACCCAAACACTGAAGCTTTCTTT.

The chain recombines TRBV24-1 with TRBJ2-2; TRBD1 matches at 8 bases. V gave up 6 bases and J gave up 2 bases; unmatched junction bases: 4. The CDR3 is 15 residues long. Per the germline V gene, CDR1 is KGHDR and CDR2 is SFDVKD. The CDR3 region has the DNA TGTGCCACCAGTCTACAGGGGGTAAACACCGGGGAGCTGTTTTTT. It encodes CATSLQGVNTGELFF.

This clonotype was detected a few times. The chain employs TRBV10-3 and TRBJ1-5; TRBD1 is a possible D gene (6 bases). V gave up 5 bases and J gave up 4 bases, with 18 bases separating them. The CDR3 runs to 16 residues. Germline V gives CDR1 ENHRY, CDR2 SYGVKD. CDR3 nucleotides: TGTGCCATCAGTCCCGTTCGAGGGGGACCAAATCAGCCCCAGCATTTT. Amino acids: CAISPVRGGPNQPQHF.

The chain recombines TRBV19 with TRBJ2-5, with 11 bases fitting TRBD2. Germline V gene lookup returns CDR1 LNHDA and CDR2 SQIVND (reference sequence). V was pared by 6 bases and J by 2 bases, with 2 bases of the junction left unmatched. There are 14 residues in the CDR3. CDR3 in DNA: TGTGCCAGTAGCAGACTAGCGGGACAAGAGACCCAGTACTTC. It specifies CASSRLAGQETQYF. Looking up the rest from reference TRBV19 and TRBJ2-5 gives the full variable domain: DGGITQSPKYLFRKEGQNVTLSCEQNLNHDAMYWYRQDPGQGLRLIYYSQIVNDFQKGDIAEGYSVSREKKESFPLTVTSAQKNPTAFYLCASSRLAGQETQYFGPGTRLLVL.

V gene TRBV18 combines with J gene TRBJ1-2, with a tentative D call TRBD1 (6 bases). Germline V gene sequence: CDR1 KGHSH, CDR2 LQKENI. CDR3 size: 15 residues. Trimming pared 5 bases from V and 3 bases from J, leaving 16 bases between. This CDR3 is CASSSFGGQHYGYTF. In DNA, the CDR3 is TGTGCCAGCTCATCCTTTGGGGGGCAACACTATGGCTACACCTTC.

The chain is built from TRBV30 and TRBJ2-7; TRBD2 matches 9 bases. Germline V gene data show CDR1 as GTSNPN and CDR2 as SVGIG (reference sequence). The V gene end was trimmed by 4 bases and the J gene end by 3 bases; junction bases not matched to a gene: 10. The CDR3 runs 15 residues. DNA of the CDR3: TGTGCCTGGACCCCAGGCGGAGCGGGAGGCTACGAGCAGTACTTC. Protein product: CAWTPGGAGGYEQYF.

J is TRBJ1-6 and V is TRBV2, with D perhaps matching TRBD1 (5 bases). This CDR3 contains 16 residues. Germline lookup yields CDR1 SNHLY and CDR2 FYNNEI. V gave up 6 bases and J gave up 5 bases, with 17 bases separating them. The CDR3 DNA follows: TGTGCCAGCAGACTCCAGGGTTTCGTAAATAATTCACCCCTCCACTTT. It is translated as CASRLQGFVNNSPLHF.

This clonotype turned up a few times. V gene TRBV28 combines with J gene TRBJ1-1; D gene unclear. The germline V and J ends were trimmed by 6 bases and 1 base, with 15 bases remaining between them. Germline V gene data show CDR1 as MDHEN and CDR2 as SYDVKM. CDR3 length: 15 amino acids. The chain's CDR3 is CASRSGSTANTEAFF. The CDR3 DNA is TGTGCCAGCAGGTCCGGGTCAACGGCGAACACTGAAGCTTTCTTT.

The rearrangement joins TRBV30 to TRBJ2-7; unclear D gene. Trimming took 3 bases from V and 3 from J, leaving 12 bases between them. This CDR3 contains 13 residues. Per the germline V gene, CDR1 is GTSNPN and CDR2 is SVGIG (reference sequence). CDR3 sequence reads: CAWREDKFYEQYF. The CDR3 nucleotides are TGTGCCTGGAGGGAAGACAAATTCTACGAGCAGTACTTC.

This clonotype has just a few counts. The rearrangement uses TRBV27 and TRBJ1-5; perhaps TRBD1 as D (6 bases). The germline V gene has CDR1 MNHEY and CDR2 SMNVEV (reference sequence). V lost 6 bases to trimming and J lost 3 bases, with 15 bases between them. There are 15 residues in the CDR3. Here the CDR3 reads CASRGLQGPNQPQHF. DNA for the CDR3: TGTGCCAGCAGGGGCCTACAGGGTCCCAATCAGCCCCAGCATTTT.

The chain joins TRBV20-1 to TRBJ1-3, with 12 bases matching TRBD1. J gave up 7 bases and V 1 base, and 5 bases lay outside the gene matches. Germline values: CDR1 DFQATT, CDR2 SNEGSKA (reference sequence). The CDR3 has 15 amino acids. The chain's CDR3 is CSARGDRGRENTIYF. CDR3 nucleotide sequence: TGCAGTGCTAGAGGGGACAGGGGGCGTGAGAACACCATATATTTT.

The chain links TRBV18 to TRBJ1-5; 10 bases fit TRBD1. The CDR3 has 14 amino acids. Germline loops: CDR1 KGHSH, CDR2 LQKENI. Trimming cost V 3 bases and J 7 bases; bases outside gene matches: 3. For the CDR3, the DNA is TGTGCCAGCTCACCGAGGGACAGGGGACAGCCCCAGCATTTT. Its translation: CASSPRDRGQPQHF. The complete variable domain, with remaining parts taken from reference TRBV18 and TRBJ1-5, reads NAGVMQNPRHLVRRRGQEARLRCSPMKGHSHVYWYRQLPEEGLKFMVYLQKENIIDESGMPKERFSAEFPKEGPSILRIQQVVRGDSAAYFCASSPRDRGQPQHFGDGTRLSIL.

This sequence joins TRBV24-1 and TRBJ1-2; D is unclear. Trimming shortened V by 4 bases and J by 4 bases, and 15 bases separated the two germline ends. Per the germline V gene, CDR1 is KGHDR and CDR2 is SFDVKD. The CDR3 loop spans 15 amino acids. CDR3 residues: CATSESRTGAYGYTF. The CDR3 DNA reads as TGTGCCACCAGTGAGAGTAGGACGGGCGCCTATGGCTACACCTTC.

This clonotype was seen a handful of times. This chain connects TRBV7-2 to TRBJ1-2, with TRBD1 matching over 7 bases. With 5 bases clipped from V and 0 bases from J, the junction kept 9 bases outside the gene matches. The CDR3 has 16 residues. Germline V gene lookup returns CDR1 SGHTA and CDR2 FQGNSA. The CDR3 DNA reads as TGTGCCAGCAGCCCCCGTACAGGGGCAACTAACTATGGCTACACCTTC. This encodes CASSPRTGATNYGYTF.

The chain carries TRBV20-1 and TRBJ2-3; D is uncertain. Between the trimmed V and J ends, which lost 2 bases and 5 bases, there was a span of 5 bases. The CDR3 is 11 residues long. Germline-derived CDR1 and CDR2 are DFQATT and SNEGSKA (reference sequence). CDR3 DNA sequence: TGCAGTGCTAGATATCTAGATACGCAGTATTTT. Translated, it gives CSARYLDTQYF.

The chain uses TRBV21-1 and TRBJ2-7; the table's D call, TRBD1, has no DNA check behind it. TRBV21-1 is a known pseudogene. The CDR3 is 16 amino acids. CDR3 nucleotides: TGTGCCAGCGGATCAAGGGGGGGGCGCGCGGACTACGAGCAGTACTTC. Encoded protein: CASGSRGGRADYEQYF.

The chain recombines TRBV15 with TRBJ2-1; D gene uncertain. Germline V lookup: CDR1 LNHNV, CDR2 YYDKDF (reference sequence). The CDR3 runs 14 residues. With 5 bases removed from V and 7 bases from J, the gap between germline ends came to 15 bases. Here the CDR3 reads CATSLELRLNEQFF. CDR3 nucleotide sequence: TGTGCCACCAGCTTGGAGCTTCGGCTTAATGAGCAGTTCTTC.

This chain links TRBV7-2 with TRBJ1-5; 9 bases align to TRBD1. J gave up 4 bases and V 5 bases, and 6 bases lay outside the gene matches. The CDR3 is 15 amino acids. Looked up from germline, CDR1 is SGHTA and CDR2 is FQGNSA. CDR3 loop: CASSPRQGGNQPQHF. DNA of the CDR3: TGTGCCAGCAGCCCTCGACAGGGGGGTAATCAGCCCCAGCATTTT.

This chain links TRBV6-1 with TRBJ2-5, with 10 bases matching TRBD2. CDR3 length: 14 residues. The germline gives CDR1 MNHNS, CDR2 SASEGT. Losses at the gene ends were 11 bases for V and 5 bases for J; bases not matched to a gene: 11. CDR3: CAAQGLASRETQYF. Written as DNA, the CDR3 is TGTGCCGCCCAGGGACTAGCGTCCCGGGAGACCCAGTACTTC.

This rearrangement joins TRBV10-2 to TRBJ1-1; the match to TRBD1 covers 7 bases. With V trimmed by 3 bases and J by 0 bases, 7 bases remained unmatched. This CDR3 region has 16 residues. Germline CDR1 WSHSY, CDR2 SAAADI. CDR3 residues: CASSEGTEVMNTEAFF. As DNA, the CDR3 is TGCGCCAGCAGTGAAGGGACAGAAGTAATGAACACTGAAGCTTTCTTT.

V usage is TRBV6-1 and J usage is TRBJ2-7, with D maybe TRBD2 (6 bases). This CDR3 region has 11 residues. Trimming pared 6 bases from V and 3 bases from J, leaving 6 bases between. The germline V gene encodes CDR1 MNHNS and CDR2 SASEGT. The CDR3 spells CASSGGYEQYF. CDR3 bases: TGTGCCAGCAGCGGGGGCTACGAGCAGTACTTC.

The V call is TRBV5-4, the J call TRBJ2-3; no firm D call. V was pared by 1 base and J by 5 bases, with 8 bases between. Germline lookup yields CDR1 SGHNT and CDR2 YYREEE (reference sequence). The CDR3 has 13 amino acids. The CDR3 loop reads CASSLIALDTQYF. The CDR3 DNA is TGTGCCAGCAGCTTGATTGCCCTAGATACGCAGTATTTT. Based on the CDR3 plus reference TRBV5-4 and TRBJ2-3, the full variable domain is ETGVTQSPTHLIKTRGQQVTLRCSSQSGHNTVSWYQQALGQGPQFIFQYYREEENGRGNFPPRFSGLQFPNYSSELNVNALELDDSALYLCASSLIALDTQYFGPGTRLTVL.

The J gene is TRBJ1-3, the V gene TRBV12-3 or TRBV12-4; D possibly corresponds to TRBD1 (5 bases). Deletions cut 5 bases from V and 6 bases from J, with 11 bases between. This CDR3 comprises 13 residues. CDR3 in amino acids: CASSLTVVNTIYF. The CDR3 bases are TGTGCCAGCAGTCTGACAGTGGTAAACACCATATATTTT.